The rows below give T cell receptor beta chains drawn from one sample of a study of post-analysis software for immune sequencing data. Each CDR3 protein is one row after TCRdb ran MiXCR on the PCR reads. This table holds hundreds of thousands of distinct CDR3 sequences, roughly 58% found once. The sample taken for sequencing was blood. The origin of the receptors is a girl between 5 and 17 years old with multiple sclerosis. The CDR3 runs from the conserved cysteine through the conserved F or W. Some rows mark clone size as missing; the rest say once, few, many or name a class of expanded clone.

TRBV29-1	TRBJ2-1	NA	CSVEDGPSYNEQFF
TRBV27	TRBJ1-5	NA	CASSLSTNGNQPQHF
TRBV5-1	TRBJ2-6	NA	CASSSRGQGGANVLTF
TRBV6-4	TRBJ2-2	few	CASSETGNTGELFF
TRBV19	TRBJ2-3	NA	CASSIPPSAGDRDTQYF
TRBV11-2	TRBJ1-2	NA	CASSLLAGRGSGAKDYTF
TRBV12-3/TRBV12-4	TRBJ1-6	NA	CASSLSQGGSPLHF
TRBV14	TRBJ1-2	NA	CASSQTGMGYTF
TRBV20-1	TRBJ2-5	NA	CSAGTGRETQYF
TRBV21-1	TRBJ2-3	NA	CASSNRPSGRAETDTQYF
TRBV29-1	TRBJ2-7	few	CSVRGRFLGEQYF
TRBV6-2/TRBV6-3	TRBJ2-1	NA	CASSYSGTGAYNEQFF
TRBV7-9	TRBJ2-7	NA	CASSLVLLAGASEQYF
TRBV6-1	TRBJ2-4	NA	CASSTKRGHPGKNIQYF
TRBV7-3	TRBJ2-6	NA	CASSSTPPSGANVLTF
TRBV7-2	TRBJ1-5	few	CASSPSAHQPQHF
TRBV18	TRBJ2-7	NA	CASSHRGLAGLTYEQYF
TRBV7-2	TRBJ2-3	NA	CASSIRDRGTDTQYF
TRBV20-1	NA	NA	CSARTGAAYEQYF
TRBV10-3	TRBJ2-3	NA	CAIKSSGSKSTDTQYF
TRBV7-9	TRBJ2-4	many	CASSSTGLSKNIQYF
TRBV7-9	TRBJ1-1	few	CASSPPQGNAYGAFF
TRBV15	TRBJ2-6	NA	CATSPEGVSGANVLTF
TRBV4-1	TRBJ2-3	few	CASSQETSGAPRYF
TRBV7-9	TRBJ1-5	NA	CASSLVTGHRADEHF
TRBV2	TRBJ2-3	NA	CAAARDRAFTDTQYF